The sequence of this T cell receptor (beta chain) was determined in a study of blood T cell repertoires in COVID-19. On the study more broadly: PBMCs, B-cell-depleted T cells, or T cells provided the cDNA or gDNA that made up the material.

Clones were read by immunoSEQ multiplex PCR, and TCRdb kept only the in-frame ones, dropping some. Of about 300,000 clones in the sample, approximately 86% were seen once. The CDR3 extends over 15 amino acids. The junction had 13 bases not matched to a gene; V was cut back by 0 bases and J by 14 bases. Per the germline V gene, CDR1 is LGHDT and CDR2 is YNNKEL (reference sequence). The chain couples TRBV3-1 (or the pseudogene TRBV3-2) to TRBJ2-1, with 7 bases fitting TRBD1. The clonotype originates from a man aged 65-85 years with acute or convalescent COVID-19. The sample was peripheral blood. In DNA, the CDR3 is TGTGCCAGCAGCCAAGAACCTAAGACAGGGTCTCTGGAGTTCTTC. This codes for CASSQEPKTGSLEFF.